These 12 T cell receptor beta chains share one sample of origin, sequenced in a study of cytomegalovirus exposure and HLA in healthy donors. With 60 Vbeta and 13 Jbeta primers, the PCR was carried out. Assay used: immunoSEQ multiplex PCR; TCRdb lists only in-frame clones, some missing. This table holds 110,000 to 150,000 clones, about 74% found once. Sample: PBMCs. The origin of the receptors is a man aged 18 to 29 in good health and CMV-seropositive.

This clone was detected only once. V gene TRBV18 combines with J gene TRBJ2-7; D remains unclear. Between the trimmed V and J ends, which lost 2 bases and 2 bases, there was a span of 7 bases. CDR1 KGHSH and CDR2 LQKENI come from the germline V gene. This CDR3 is built from 13 residues. The CDR3 DNA follows: TGTGCCAGCTCACCAACTGTCGCCTACGAGCAGTACTTC. It encodes CASSPTVAYEQYF.

V usage is TRBV28 and J usage is TRBJ1-1; 7 nucleotides agree with TRBD1. The germline V gene has CDR1 MDHEN and CDR2 SYDVKM. The CDR3 sequence is 14 residues long. The junction had 9 bases not matched to a gene; V was cut back by 5 bases and J by 6 bases. The CDR3 DNA sequence: TGTGCCAGCAGTCCCTCGGTAACAGGGGCTGAAGCTTTCTTT. It translates to CASSPSVTGAEAFF.

The chain has TRBV7-2 and TRBJ2-5; no reliable D call. The DNA end lines up better with TRBJ2-7; the J call may be wrong. The CDR3 has 15 residues. Germline V lookup: CDR1 SGHTA, CDR2 FQGNSA. Here the CDR3 DNA reads TGTGCCAGCAGCTTAGGTGGGCAGGTCCCCTACGAGCAGTACTTC. Encoded protein: CASSLGGQVPYEQYF.

This CDR3 is CASSFGGDSPLHF. DNA for the CDR3: TGTGCCAGCAGCTTCGGGGGAGATTCACCCCTCCACTTT. The chain uses TRBV7-9 and TRBJ1-6; D may be TRBD1 (5 bases). The V and J ends lost 3 bases and 8 bases respectively, with 8 bases between them. The length of the CDR3 is 13 residues. Looked up from germline, CDR1 is SEHNR and CDR2 is FQNEAQ (reference sequence). Full variable domain (remainder filled in from reference TRBV7-9 and TRBJ1-6): DTGVSQNPRHKITKRGQNVTFRCDPISEHNRLYWYRQTLGQGPEFLTYFQNEAQLEKSRLLSDRFSAERPKGSFSTLEIQRTEQGDSAMYLCASSFGGDSPLHFGNGTRLTVT.

V gene TRBV5-4 combines with J gene TRBJ2-7, with 10 bases identical to TRBD2. The CDR3 is 15 amino acids. CDR1 and CDR2 from the germline V gene are SGHNT and YYREEE (reference sequence). The V gene end was trimmed by 4 bases and the J gene end by 6 bases; junction bases not matched to a gene: 10. The CDR3 DNA sequence: TGTGCCAGCAGCCCCGCGCTAGCGGGAGTCTCCGAGCAGTACTTC. Translating it yields CASSPALAGVSEQYF.

The chain uses TRBV6-5 and TRBJ2-7; D may be TRBD2 (5 bases). Germline CDR1 is MNHEY and CDR2 is SVGAGI. The CDR3 is 13 residues long. V was trimmed by 2 bases and J by 5 bases, leaving 10 bases between them. For the CDR3, the DNA is TGTGCCAGCAGTTACGGGCGGGCAGACGAGCAGTACTTC. This encodes CASSYGRADEQYF.

This clone was observed a single time. The J gene is TRBJ1-2, the V gene TRBV11-1, with D hard to call. The germline V gene has CDR1 SGHAT and CDR2 FQDESV (reference sequence). This CDR3 has 14 amino acids. Trimming took off 5 bases at V and 4 bases at J, with 14 bases between the two ends. CDR3 nucleotide sequence: TGTGCCAGCAGCCCACGGAACAGCCGCTATGGCTACACCTTC. Protein product: CASSPRNSRYGYTF.

The chain combines TRBV11-1 with TRBJ2-7, with a tentative D call TRBD2 (6 bases). Looked up from germline, CDR1 is SGHAT and CDR2 is FQDESV (reference sequence). This CDR3 has 16 residues. V was shortened by 4 bases and J by 5 bases, with 21 bases between the two germline ends. DNA for the CDR3: TGTGCCAGCAGCTCTCGTGGGGTGGGGACTCTCCACGAGCAGTACTTC. Amino acid sequence: CASSSRGVGTLHEQYF.

This chain connects TRBV5-6 to TRBJ1-5; TRBD1 aligns across 7 bases. CDR3 size: 14 residues. Germline V gene sequence: CDR1 SGHDT, CDR2 YYEEEE. V lost 4 bases, J lost 2 bases, and 3 bases stayed unmatched. As DNA, the CDR3 is TGTGCCAGCAGCCAAGGGACAGGCAATCAGCCCCAGCATTTT. Translated: CASSQGTGNQPQHF.

The genes are TRBV7-3 and TRBJ2-1, with a weak D call TRBD2 (6 bases). The V gene's germline CDR1 is SGHTA and CDR2 FQGTGA. The CDR3 sequence is 15 residues long. The V end lost 1 base, the J end lost 10 bases, and 17 bases lay between the germline ends. This CDR3 reads CASSLMSGWLAEQFF. CDR3 bases: TGTGCCAGCAGCTTAATGTCCGGTTGGCTAGCGGAGCAGTTCTTC.

The chain couples TRBV11-1 to TRBJ1-1, with TRBD1 identical over 7 bases. The CDR3 is 13 residues long. V was pared by 8 bases and J by 5 bases, with 8 bases of the junction left unmatched. CDR1 is SGHAT, CDR2 FQDESV, per germline (reference sequence). In DNA form, the CDR3 reads TGTGCCAGCTGCCTTGACAGGGAGACTGAAGCTTTCTTT. This codes for CASCLDRETEAFF.

V and J are TRBV7-2 and TRBJ1-4; 7 bases are shared with TRBD1. Looked up from germline, CDR1 is SGHTA and CDR2 is FQGNSA. The CDR3 consists of 14 residues. Trimming removed 3 bases from V and 5 bases from J; junction bases left unmatched: 3. The CDR3 reads CASSFRGVNEKLFF. The CDR3 DNA sequence: TGTGCCAGCAGCTTCAGGGGGGTCAATGAAAAACTGTTTTTT.